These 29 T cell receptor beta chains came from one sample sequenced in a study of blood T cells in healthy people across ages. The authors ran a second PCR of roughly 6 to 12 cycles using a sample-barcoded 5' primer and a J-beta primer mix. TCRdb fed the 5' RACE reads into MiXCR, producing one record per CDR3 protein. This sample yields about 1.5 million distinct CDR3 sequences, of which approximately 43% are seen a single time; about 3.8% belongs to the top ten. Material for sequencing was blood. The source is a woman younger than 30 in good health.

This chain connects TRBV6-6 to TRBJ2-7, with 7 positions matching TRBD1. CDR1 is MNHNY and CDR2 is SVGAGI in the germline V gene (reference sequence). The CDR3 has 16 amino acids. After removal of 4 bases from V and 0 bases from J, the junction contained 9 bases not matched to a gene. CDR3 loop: CASSSTRDRGSYEQYF. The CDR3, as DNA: TGTGCCAGCAGTTCTACGAGGGACAGAGGCTCCTACGAGCAGTACTTC.

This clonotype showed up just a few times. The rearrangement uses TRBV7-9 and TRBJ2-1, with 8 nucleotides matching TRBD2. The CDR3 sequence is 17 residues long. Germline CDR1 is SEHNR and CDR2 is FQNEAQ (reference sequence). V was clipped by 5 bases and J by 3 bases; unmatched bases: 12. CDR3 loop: CASSPNQGTSNYNEQFF. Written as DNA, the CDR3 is TGTGCCAGCAGCCCCAATCAGGGGACTAGTAACTACAATGAGCAGTTCTTC.

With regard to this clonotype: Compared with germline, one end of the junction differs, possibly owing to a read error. CDR3 bases: TGCGCCGGCAGCGCCAACAGGGTAGATTCACCCCTCCACTTT. Protein product: CAGSANRVDSPLHF. The J gene is TRBJ1-6, the V gene TRBV5-1, with TRBD1 as a possible D gene (6 bases). The CDR3 runs 14 residues. The germline V gene has CDR1 SGHRS and CDR2 YFSETQ.

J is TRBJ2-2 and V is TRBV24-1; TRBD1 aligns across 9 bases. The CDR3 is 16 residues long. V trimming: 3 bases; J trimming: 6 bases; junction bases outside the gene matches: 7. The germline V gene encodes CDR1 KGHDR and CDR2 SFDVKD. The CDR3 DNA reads TGTGCCACCAGTGATCCGGGACAGGGCTCGGCCGGGGAGCTGTTTTTT. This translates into CATSDPGQGSAGELFF.

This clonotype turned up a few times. Here the CDR3 reads CASSYSLGRMNTEAFF. For the CDR3, the DNA is TGTGCCAGCAGTTACTCCCTAGGACGGATGAACACTGAAGCTTTCTTT. The rearrangement uses TRBV6-2 or TRBV6-3 and TRBJ1-1; D unclear. Germline CDR1 MNHEY, CDR2 SVGEGT. The CDR3 extends over 16 amino acids. The germline V and J ends were trimmed by 0 bases and 0 bases, with 11 bases remaining between them.

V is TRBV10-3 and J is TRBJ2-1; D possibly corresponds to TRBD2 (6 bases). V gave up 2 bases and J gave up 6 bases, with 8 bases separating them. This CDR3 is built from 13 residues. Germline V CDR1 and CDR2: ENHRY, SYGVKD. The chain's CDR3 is CAISERGGNEQFF. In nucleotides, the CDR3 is TGTGCCATCAGTGAGCGGGGAGGCAATGAGCAGTTCTTC.

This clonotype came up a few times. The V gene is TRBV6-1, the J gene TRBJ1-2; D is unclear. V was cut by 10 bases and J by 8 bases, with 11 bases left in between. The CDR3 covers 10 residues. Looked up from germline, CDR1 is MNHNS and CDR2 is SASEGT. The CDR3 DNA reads TGTGCCACCGAGAGGGTCGGCTACACCTTC. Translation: CATERVGYTF.

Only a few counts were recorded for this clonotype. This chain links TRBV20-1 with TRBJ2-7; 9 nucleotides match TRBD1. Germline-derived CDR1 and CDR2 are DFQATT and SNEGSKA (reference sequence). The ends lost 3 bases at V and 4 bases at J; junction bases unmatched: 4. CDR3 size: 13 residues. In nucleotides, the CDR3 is TGCAGTGCTAGCGCCGGGACAGGGTACGAGCAGTACTTC. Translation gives CSASAGTGYEQYF.

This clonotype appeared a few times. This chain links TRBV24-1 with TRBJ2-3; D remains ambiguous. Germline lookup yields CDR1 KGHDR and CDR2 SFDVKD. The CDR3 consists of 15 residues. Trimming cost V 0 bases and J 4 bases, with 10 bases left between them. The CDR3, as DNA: TGTGCCACCAGTGATTTGAAGGGTCGCTCAGATACGCAGTATTTT. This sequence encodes CATSDLKGRSDTQYF.

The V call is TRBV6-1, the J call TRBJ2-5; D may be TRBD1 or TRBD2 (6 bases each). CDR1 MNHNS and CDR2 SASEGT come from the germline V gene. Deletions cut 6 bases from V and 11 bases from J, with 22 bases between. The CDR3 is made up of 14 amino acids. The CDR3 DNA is TGTGCCAGCAGCCGCCGGGGGCGGGGTAATGAGCAGTACTTC. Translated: CASSRRGRGNEQYF.

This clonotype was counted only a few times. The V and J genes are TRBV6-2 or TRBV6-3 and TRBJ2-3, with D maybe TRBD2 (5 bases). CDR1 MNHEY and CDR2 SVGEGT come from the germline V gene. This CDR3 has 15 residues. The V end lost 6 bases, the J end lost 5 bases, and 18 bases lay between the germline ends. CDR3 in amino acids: CASSPTRPAGDTQYF. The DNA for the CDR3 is TGTGCCAGCAGCCCAACCAGACCGGCGGGAGATACGCAGTATTTT.

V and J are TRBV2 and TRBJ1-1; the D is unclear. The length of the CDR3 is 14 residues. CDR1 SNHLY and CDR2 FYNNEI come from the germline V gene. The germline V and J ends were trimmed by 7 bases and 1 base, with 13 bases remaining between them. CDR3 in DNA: TGTGCCAGCAACCCCCAAATAGGGAACACTGAAGCTTTCTTT. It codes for CASNPQIGNTEAFF.

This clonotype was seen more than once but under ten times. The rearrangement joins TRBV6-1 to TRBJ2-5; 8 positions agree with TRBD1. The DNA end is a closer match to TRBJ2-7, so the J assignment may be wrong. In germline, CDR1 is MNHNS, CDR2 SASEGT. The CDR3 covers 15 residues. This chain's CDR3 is CASSASGQVLSEQYF. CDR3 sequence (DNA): TGTGCCAGCAGTGCCTCGGGACAGGTACTCTCCGAGCAGTACTTC.

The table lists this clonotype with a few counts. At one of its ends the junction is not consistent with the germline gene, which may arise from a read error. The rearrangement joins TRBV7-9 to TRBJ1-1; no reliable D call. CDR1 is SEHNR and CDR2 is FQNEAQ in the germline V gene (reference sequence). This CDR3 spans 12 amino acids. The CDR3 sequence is CASSFTGAEAFF. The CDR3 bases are TGCGCCAGCAGCTTTACTGGGGCTGAAGCTTTCTTT.

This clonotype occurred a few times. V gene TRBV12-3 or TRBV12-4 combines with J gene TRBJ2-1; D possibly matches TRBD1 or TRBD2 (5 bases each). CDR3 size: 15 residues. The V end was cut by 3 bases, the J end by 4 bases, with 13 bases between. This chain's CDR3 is CASSFDGTLYNEQFF. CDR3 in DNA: TGTGCCAGCAGTTTTGACGGGACGTTATACAATGAGCAGTTCTTC.

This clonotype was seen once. The CDR3 is CASSRPTSGSRETQYF. The CDR3 nucleotides are TGTGCCAGCAGCCGACCGACTAGCGGGAGCAGAGAGACCCAGTACTTC. The chain joins TRBV6-1 to TRBJ2-5; 12 bases align to TRBD2. Germline loops: CDR1 MNHNS, CDR2 SASEGT. The V and J ends lost 6 bases and 4 bases, in that order; junction bases with no gene match: 9. This CDR3 is built from 16 residues.

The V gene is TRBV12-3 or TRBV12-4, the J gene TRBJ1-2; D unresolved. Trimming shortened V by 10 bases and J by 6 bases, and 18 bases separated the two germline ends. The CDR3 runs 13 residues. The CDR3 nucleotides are TGTGCCATCATCGCGGCAGCTCTTGATGGCTACACCTTC. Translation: CAIIAAALDGYTF.

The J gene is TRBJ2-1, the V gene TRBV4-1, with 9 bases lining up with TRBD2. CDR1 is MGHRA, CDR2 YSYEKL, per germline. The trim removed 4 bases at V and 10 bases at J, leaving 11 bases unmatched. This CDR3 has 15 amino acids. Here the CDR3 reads CASSRPGTSFYEQFF. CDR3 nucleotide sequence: TGCGCCAGCAGCCGCCCCGGGACTAGCTTCTACGAGCAGTTCTTC.

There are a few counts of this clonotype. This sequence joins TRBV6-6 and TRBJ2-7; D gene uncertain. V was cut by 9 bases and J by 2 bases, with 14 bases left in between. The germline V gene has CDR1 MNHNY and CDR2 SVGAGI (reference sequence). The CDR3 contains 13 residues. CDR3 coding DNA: TGTGCCAGTCGCCACAGTTCCCCCTACGAGCAGTACTTC. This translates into CASRHSSPYEQYF.

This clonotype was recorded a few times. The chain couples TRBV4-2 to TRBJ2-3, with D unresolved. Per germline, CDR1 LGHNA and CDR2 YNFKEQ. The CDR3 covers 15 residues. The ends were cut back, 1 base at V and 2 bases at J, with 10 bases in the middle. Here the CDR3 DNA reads TGTGCCAGCAGCCAAGGTGGCGGTATCACAGATACGCAGTATTTT. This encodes CASSQGGGITDTQYF.

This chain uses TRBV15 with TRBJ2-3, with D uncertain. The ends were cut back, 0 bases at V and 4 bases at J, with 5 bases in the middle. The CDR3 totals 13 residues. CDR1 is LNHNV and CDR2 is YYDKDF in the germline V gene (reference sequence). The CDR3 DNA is TGTGCCACCAGCAGAGATTGGGCAGATACGCAGTATTTT. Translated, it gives CATSRDWADTQYF.

DNA of the CDR3: TGCGCCAGCAGAAGGTCCCGGGACGCGAACACCGGGGAGCTGTTTTTT. Translated, it gives CASRRSRDANTGELFF. This sequence joins TRBV4-1 and TRBJ2-2; either TRBD1 or TRBD2 may fit D (5 bases each). CDR1 and CDR2 (germline): MGHRA, YSYEKL. The CDR3 has 16 residues. The germline V and J ends were trimmed by 6 bases and 0 bases, with 14 bases remaining between them.

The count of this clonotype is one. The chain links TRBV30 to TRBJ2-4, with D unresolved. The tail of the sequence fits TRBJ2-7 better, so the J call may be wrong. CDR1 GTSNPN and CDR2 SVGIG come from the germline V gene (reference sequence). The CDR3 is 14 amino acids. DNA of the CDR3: TGTGCCTGGAGTGTAGTACACGCCGGGTACGAGCAGTACTTC. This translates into CAWSVVHAGYEQYF.

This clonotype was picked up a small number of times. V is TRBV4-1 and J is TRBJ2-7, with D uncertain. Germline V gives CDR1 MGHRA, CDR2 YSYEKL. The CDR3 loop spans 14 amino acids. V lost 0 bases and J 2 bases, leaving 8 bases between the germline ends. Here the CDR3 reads CASSQDVLAYEQYF. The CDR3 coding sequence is TGCGCCAGCAGCCAAGACGTTCTCGCCTACGAGCAGTACTTC.

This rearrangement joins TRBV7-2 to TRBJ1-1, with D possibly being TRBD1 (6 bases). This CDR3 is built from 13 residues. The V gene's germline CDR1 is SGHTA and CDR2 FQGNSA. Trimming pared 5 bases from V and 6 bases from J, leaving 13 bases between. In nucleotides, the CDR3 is TGTGCCAGCAGCCGCCGGGACAACGCTGAAGCTTTCTTT. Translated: CASSRRDNAEAFF. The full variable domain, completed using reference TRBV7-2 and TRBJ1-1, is GAGVSQSPSNKVTEKGKDVELRCDPISGHTALYWYRQSLGQGLEFLIYFQGNSAPDKSGLPSDRFSAERTGGSVSTLTIQRTQQEDSAVYLCASSRRDNAEAFFGQGTRLTVV.

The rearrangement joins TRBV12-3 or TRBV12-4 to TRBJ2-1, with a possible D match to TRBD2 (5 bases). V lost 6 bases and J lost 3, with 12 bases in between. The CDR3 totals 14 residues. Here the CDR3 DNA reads TGTGCCAGCAGAAGCCACGACTACTACAATGAGCAGTTCTTC. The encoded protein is CASRSHDYYNEQFF.

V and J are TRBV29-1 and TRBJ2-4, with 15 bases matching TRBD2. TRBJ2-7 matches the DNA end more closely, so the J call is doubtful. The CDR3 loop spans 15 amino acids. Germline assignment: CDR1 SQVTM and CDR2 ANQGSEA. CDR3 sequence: CSVQGLAGGVGEQYF. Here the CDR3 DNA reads TGCAGCGTCCAGGGACTAGCGGGAGGAGTTGGCGAGCAGTACTTC.

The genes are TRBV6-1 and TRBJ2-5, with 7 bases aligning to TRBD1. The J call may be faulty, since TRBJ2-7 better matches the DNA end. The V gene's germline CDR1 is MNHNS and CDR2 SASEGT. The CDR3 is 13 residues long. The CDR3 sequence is CTISTGQNYEQYF. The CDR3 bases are TGTACCATTTCGACAGGGCAGAACTACGAGCAGTACTTC.

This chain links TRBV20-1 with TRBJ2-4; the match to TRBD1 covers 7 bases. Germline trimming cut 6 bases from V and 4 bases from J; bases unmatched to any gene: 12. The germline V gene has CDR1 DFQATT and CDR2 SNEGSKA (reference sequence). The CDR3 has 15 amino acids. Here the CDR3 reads CSATLTGEGKNIQYF. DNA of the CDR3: TGCAGTGCCACTCTAACAGGGGAAGGGAAAAACATTCAGTACTTC.